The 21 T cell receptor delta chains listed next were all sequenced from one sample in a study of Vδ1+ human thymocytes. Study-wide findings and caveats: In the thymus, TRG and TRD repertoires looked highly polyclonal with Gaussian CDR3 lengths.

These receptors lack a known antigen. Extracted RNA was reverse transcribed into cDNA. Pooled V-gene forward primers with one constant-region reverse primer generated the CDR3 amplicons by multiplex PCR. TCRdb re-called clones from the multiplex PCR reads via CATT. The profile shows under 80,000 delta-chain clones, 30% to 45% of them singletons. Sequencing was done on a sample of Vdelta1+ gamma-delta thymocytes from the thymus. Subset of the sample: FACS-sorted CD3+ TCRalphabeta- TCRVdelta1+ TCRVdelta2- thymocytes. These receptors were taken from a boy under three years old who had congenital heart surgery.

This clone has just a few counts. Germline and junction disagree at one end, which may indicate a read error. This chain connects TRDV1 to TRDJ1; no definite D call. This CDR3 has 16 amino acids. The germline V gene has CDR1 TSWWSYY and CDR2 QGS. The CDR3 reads CALGENIGFYTDILIF. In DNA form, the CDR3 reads TGTGCTCTTGGGGAAAACATAGGCTTCTACACCGATATACTCATCTTT.

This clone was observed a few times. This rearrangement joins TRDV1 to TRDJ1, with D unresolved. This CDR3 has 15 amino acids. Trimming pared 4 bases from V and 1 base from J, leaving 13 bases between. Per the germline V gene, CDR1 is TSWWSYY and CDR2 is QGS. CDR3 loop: CALGVALLVTDKLIF. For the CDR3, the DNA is TGTGCTCTTGGGGTGGCCTTACTCGTCACCGATAAACTCATCTTT.

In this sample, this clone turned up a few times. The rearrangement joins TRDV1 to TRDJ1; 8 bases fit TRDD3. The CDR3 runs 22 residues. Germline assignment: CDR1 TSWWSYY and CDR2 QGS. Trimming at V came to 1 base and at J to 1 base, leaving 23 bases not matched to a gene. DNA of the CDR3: TGTGCTCTTGGGGAACCCCGGCCTTCCCCTCCACTCGGGGGATATAGCACCGATAAACTCATCTTT. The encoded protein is CALGEPRPSPPLGGYSTDKLIF.

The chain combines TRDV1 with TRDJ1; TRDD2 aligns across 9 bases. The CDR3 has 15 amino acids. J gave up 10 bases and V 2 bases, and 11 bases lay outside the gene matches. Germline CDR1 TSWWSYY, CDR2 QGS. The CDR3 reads CALGEVPRPSYRLIF. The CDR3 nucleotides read TGTGCTCTTGGGGAAGTCCCTCGGCCTTCCTACAGACTCATCTTT.

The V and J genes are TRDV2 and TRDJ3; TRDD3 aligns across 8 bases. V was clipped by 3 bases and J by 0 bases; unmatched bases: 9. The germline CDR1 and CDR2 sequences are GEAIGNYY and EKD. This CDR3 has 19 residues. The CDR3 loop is CACDSVLGVTSWDTRQMFF. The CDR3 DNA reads TGTGCCTGTGACTCTGTACTGGGGGTTACCTCCTGGGACACCCGACAGATGTTTTTC.

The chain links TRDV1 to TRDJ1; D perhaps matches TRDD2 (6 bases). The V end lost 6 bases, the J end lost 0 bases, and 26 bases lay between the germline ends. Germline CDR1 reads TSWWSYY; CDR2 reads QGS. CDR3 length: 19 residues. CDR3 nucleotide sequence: TGTGCTCTTGGCTCCTACGGGGGTTCGGGAAAAGGGTACACCGATAAACTCATCTTT. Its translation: CALGSYGGSGKGYTDKLIF.

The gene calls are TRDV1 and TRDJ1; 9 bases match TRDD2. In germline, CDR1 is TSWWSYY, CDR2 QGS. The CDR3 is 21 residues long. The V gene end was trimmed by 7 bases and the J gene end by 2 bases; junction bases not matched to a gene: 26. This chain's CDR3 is CALANGLPTVYWARGTDKLIF. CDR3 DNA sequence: TGTGCTCTTGCAAACGGCCTTCCTACGGTGTATTGGGCCCGCGGGACCGATAAACTCATCTTT.

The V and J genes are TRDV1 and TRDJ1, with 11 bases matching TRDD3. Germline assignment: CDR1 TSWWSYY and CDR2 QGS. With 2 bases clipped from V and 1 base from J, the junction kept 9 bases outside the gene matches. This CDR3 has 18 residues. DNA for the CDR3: TGTGCTCTTGGGGAAAGTGGACCTGGGGGATACTGCACCGATAAACTCATCTTT. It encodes CALGESGPGGYCTDKLIF.

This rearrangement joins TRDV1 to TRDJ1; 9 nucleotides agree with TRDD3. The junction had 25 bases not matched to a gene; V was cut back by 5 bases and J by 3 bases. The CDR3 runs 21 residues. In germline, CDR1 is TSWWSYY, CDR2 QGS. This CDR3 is CALGWCLSPTGGLVCSDKLIF. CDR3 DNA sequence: TGTGCTCTTGGGTGGTGCCTCTCCCCTACTGGGGGACTCGTATGTTCCGATAAACTCATCTTT.

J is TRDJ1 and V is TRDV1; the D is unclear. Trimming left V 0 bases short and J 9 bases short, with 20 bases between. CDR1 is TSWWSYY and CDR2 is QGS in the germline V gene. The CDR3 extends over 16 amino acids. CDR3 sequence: CALGELSGPTGPELIF. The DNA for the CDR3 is TGTGCTCTTGGGGAACTATCTGGTCCCACCGGCCCGGAACTCATCTTT.

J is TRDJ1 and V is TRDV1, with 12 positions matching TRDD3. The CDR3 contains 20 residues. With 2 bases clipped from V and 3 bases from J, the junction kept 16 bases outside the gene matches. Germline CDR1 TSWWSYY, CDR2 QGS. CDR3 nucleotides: TGTGCTCTTGGGGAAATCCCACTGCCCATACTGGGGGATACACCCGATAAACTCATCTTT. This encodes CALGEIPLPILGDTPDKLIF.

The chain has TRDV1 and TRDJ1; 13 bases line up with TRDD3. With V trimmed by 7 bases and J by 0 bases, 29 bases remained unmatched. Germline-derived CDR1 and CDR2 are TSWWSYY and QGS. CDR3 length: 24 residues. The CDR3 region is CALDLLRWGRTGGYGKADTDKLIF. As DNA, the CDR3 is TGTGCTCTTGACCTGCTACGATGGGGGCGTACTGGGGGATACGGGAAAGCGGACACCGATAAACTCATCTTT.

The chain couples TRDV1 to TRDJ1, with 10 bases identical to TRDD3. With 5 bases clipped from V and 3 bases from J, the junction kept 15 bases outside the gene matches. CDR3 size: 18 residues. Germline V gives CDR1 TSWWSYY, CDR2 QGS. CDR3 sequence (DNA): TGTGCTCTTGGGCCCGTAGGCGTACTGGGGGATTTCGCCGATAAACTCATCTTT. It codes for CALGPVGVLGDFADKLIF.

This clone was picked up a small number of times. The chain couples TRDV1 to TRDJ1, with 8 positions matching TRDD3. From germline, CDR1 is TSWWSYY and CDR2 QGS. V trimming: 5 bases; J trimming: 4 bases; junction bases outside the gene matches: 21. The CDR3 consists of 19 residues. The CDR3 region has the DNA TGTGCTCTTGGGAACCGTCGATTTGACTCTCGGGGGATAAACGATAAACTCATCTTT. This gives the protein CALGNRRFDSRGINDKLIF.

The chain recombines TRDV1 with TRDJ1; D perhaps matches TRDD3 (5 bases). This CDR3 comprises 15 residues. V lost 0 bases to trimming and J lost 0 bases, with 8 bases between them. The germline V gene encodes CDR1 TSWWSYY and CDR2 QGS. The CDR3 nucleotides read TGTGCTCTTGGGGAACTAGAGGGATACACCGATAAACTCATCTTT. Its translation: CALGELEGYTDKLIF.

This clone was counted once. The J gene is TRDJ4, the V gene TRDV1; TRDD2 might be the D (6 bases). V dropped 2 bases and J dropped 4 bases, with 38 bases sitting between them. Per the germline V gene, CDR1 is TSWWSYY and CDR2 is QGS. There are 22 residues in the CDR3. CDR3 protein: CALGEVSPWVKGLPRASIPLIF. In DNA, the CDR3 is TGTGCTCTTGGGGAAGTAAGTCCATGGGTCAAAGGCCTTCCCCGTGCTTCAATACCCCTGATCTTT.

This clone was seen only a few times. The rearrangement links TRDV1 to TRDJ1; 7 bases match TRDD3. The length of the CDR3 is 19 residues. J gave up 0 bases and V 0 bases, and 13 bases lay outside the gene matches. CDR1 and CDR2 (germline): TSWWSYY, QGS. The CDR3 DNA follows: TGTGCTCTTGGGGAACTCCCCGTGGGGATAGAGTGGCACACCGATAAACTCATCTTT. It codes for CALGELPVGIEWHTDKLIF.

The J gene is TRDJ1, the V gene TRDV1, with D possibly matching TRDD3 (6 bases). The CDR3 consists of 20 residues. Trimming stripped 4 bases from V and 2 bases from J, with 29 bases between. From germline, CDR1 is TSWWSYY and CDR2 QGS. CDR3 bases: TGTGCTCTTGGGGGCCTGACCCCGCCTCTGGGGATTGCGGATACCGATAAACTCATCTTT. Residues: CALGGLTPPLGIADTDKLIF.

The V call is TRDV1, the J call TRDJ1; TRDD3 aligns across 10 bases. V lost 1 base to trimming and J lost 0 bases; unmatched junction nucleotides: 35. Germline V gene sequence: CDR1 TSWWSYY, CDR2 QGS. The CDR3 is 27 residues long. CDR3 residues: CALGERISHTPGTYWGITKANTDKLIF. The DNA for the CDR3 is TGTGCTCTTGGGGAACGAATCAGCCACACCCCAGGGACATACTGGGGGATCACAAAGGCCAACACCGATAAACTCATCTTT.

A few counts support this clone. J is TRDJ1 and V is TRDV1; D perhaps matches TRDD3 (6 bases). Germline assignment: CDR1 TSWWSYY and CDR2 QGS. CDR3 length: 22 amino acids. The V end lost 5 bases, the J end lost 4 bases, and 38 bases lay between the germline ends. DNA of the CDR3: TGTGCTCTTGGGACCCCCCGGCCTTCGAGAAAAGAAGGGGGAAAAGGGATCGATAAACTCATCTTT. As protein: CALGTPRPSRKEGGKGIDKLIF.

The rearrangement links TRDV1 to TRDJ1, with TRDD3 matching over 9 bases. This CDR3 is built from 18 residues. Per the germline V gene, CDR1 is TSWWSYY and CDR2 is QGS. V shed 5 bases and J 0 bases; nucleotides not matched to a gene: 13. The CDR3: CALGFRVSGGLYTDKLIF. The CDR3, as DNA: TGTGCTCTTGGGTTCCGGGTCTCTGGGGGATTGTACACCGATAAACTCATCTTT.